Only a few counts were recorded for the clone carrying this T cell receptor beta chain. The target antigen is unknown. The V and J ends lost 0 bases and 0 bases respectively, with 12 bases between them. Looked up from germline, CDR1 is SEHNR and CDR2 is FQNEAQ (reference sequence). The CDR3 loop spans 16 amino acids. The data originate from a study of CD8 T cells in ankylosing spondylitis. Study conclusions and caveats: Ankylosing spondylitis blood appeared to be characterized by a TCR beta motif of eight highly homologous variants. Clones tied to disease were said to be significantly enriched in matched ankylosing spondylitis synovial fluid. Previous work reported some of these motif variants in the synovial fluid and blood of reactive arthritis.

TCRdb re-called the 5' RACE reads with MiXCR, one entry per CDR3 protein. The sample comprises approximately 440,000 distinct CDR3 sequences, approximately 17% of which are singletons, and 1% rests with the top ten. The genes are TRBV7-9 and TRBJ2-7, with D maybe TRBD2 (6 bases). This TCR derives from a male donor with ankylosing spondylitis. The source material was blood, either unsorted or a sorted T cell fraction (not recorded which). CDR3 coding DNA: TGTGCCAGCAGCTTAGCTGGGGCTAGCGCCTCCTACGAGCAGTACTTC. As protein: CASSLAGASASYEQYF.